The 10 T cell receptor beta chains in this list originate from one sample, sequenced in a study of blood T cell repertoires in COVID-19. Produced via immunoSEQ multiplex PCR; TCRdb's table is partial and in-frame only. The table includes more than 350,000 clones, approximately 87% detected once. Sequencing was performed on peripheral blood. The receptors derive from a woman in her 30s with COVID-19, enrolled during active disease.

The rearrangement uses TRBV4-1 and TRBJ2-3, with TRBD2 matching 8 bases. This CDR3 comprises 15 residues. Germline CDR1 is MGHRA and CDR2 is YSYEKL. V lost 2 bases and J lost 3; bases outside the gene matches: 4. CDR3 nucleotides: TGCGCCAGCAGCCAATCGGGAGGGCCTACAGATACGCAGTATTTT. It translates to CASSQSGGPTDTQYF.

The chain recombines TRBV10-3 with TRBJ2-2, with 11 bases identical to TRBD2. Germline loops: CDR1 ENHRY, CDR2 SYGVKD. The length of the CDR3 is 21 residues. The J segment lost 5 bases and the V segment lost 7 bases, leaving 24 bases of the junction unmatched. CDR3 sequence reads: CAIKKAVGGETRTSGTGELFF. CDR3 nucleotides: TGTGCCATCAAAAAGGCCGTAGGCGGGGAAACCCGGACTAGCGGGACCGGGGAGCTGTTTTTT.

This clone was recorded only once. J is TRBJ1-2 and V is TRBV5-5; D may be TRBD1 (6 bases). V lost 5 bases, J lost 0 bases, and 14 bases lay in between. The CDR3 loop spans 15 amino acids. Germline CDR1 reads SGHKS; CDR2 reads YYEKEE (reference sequence). The CDR3 is CASRDSRTPNYGYTF. CDR3 nucleotides: TGTGCCAGCAGGGACAGTAGAACCCCTAACTATGGCTACACCTTC.

The V gene is TRBV10-3, the J gene TRBJ2-7; 10 bases fit TRBD2. V was clipped by 6 bases and J by 0 bases; unmatched bases: 5. Germline V lookup: CDR1 ENHRY, CDR2 SYGVKD. This CDR3 has 15 residues. The CDR3 DNA sequence: TGTGCCATCAGGTCTAGCGGGGGCTCCTCCTACGAGCAGTACTTC. Translation gives CAIRSSGGSSYEQYF.

V usage is TRBV19 and J usage is TRBJ2-6; 7 positions match TRBD1. The CDR3 totals 17 residues. V was clipped by 3 bases and J by 0 bases; unmatched bases: 5. From germline, CDR1 is LNHDA and CDR2 SQIVND (reference sequence). The CDR3 protein is CASSMHRGVSGANVLTF. CDR3 DNA: TGTGCCAGTAGTATGCACAGGGGCGTCTCTGGGGCCAACGTCCTGACTTTC.

This clone was observed once. V usage is TRBV5-8 and J usage is TRBJ2-7; maybe TRBD1 (5 bases). Germline V CDR1 and CDR2: SGHTS, YDEGEE. Trimming removed 8 bases at V and 3 bases at J, with 6 bases between. The length of the CDR3 is 10 residues. In DNA, the CDR3 is TGTGCCAGTGACAGCTACGAGCAGTACTTC. Residues: CASDSYEQYF.

The chain recombines TRBV5-4 with TRBJ2-4; TRBD2 aligns across 7 bases. CDR1 is SGHNT, CDR2 YYREEE, per germline (reference sequence). The J segment lost 1 base and the V segment lost 0 bases, leaving 4 bases of the junction unmatched. This CDR3 has 16 residues. CDR3 nucleotides: TGTGCCAGCAGCTTGGATTTGGGGGGGGCCAAAAACATTCAGTACTTC. Translation: CASSLDLGGAKNIQYF.

This clone has only one observation. The chain is built from TRBV2 and TRBJ2-3, with TRBD1 as a possible D gene (6 bases). In germline, CDR1 is SNHLY, CDR2 FYNNEI. There are 14 residues in the CDR3. The ends were cut back, 6 bases at V and 2 bases at J, with 12 bases in the middle. The CDR3 nucleotides read TGTGCCAGCAGCCGCGGACAGAACACAGATACGCAGTATTTT. Amino acids: CASSRGQNTDTQYF.

This chain uses TRBV11-2 with TRBJ1-1; no firm D call. Germline CDR1 reads SGHAT; CDR2 reads FQNNGV. V shed 1 base and J shed 4 bases, with 16 bases lying between them. This CDR3 comprises 16 residues. The CDR3 loop is CASSLVSPSEATEAFF. The CDR3 bases are TGTGCCAGCAGCTTAGTAAGCCCGTCTGAGGCCACTGAAGCTTTCTTT.

The V call is TRBV6-5, the J call TRBJ1-2, with 11 nucleotides matching TRBD1. The CDR3 length is 16 residues. The germline V gene encodes CDR1 MNHEY and CDR2 SVGAGI. V dropped 0 bases and J dropped 3; count of bases not matched to a gene: 3. CDR3 loop: CASSYSWTGGYYGYTF. In DNA form, the CDR3 reads TGTGCCAGCAGTTACTCTTGGACAGGGGGCTACTATGGCTACACCTTC.